The present T cell receptor (beta chain) was sequenced within a study of OX40 agonist ivuxolimab in advanced cancers. Study-wide findings and caveats: Low normalized clonal expansion also occurred in some nonresponding patients.

This table comes from immunoSEQ multiplex PCR, and its TCRdb copy is limited to in-frame clones, with some not included. The table has 79,000 or so clones, around 90% seen once. Germline V gene data show CDR1 as LNHDA and CDR2 as SQIVND (reference sequence). With V trimmed by 4 bases and J by 3 bases, 4 bases remained unmatched. The CDR3 length is 14 residues. A note on this clone: The antigen remains unidentified.

The V call is TRBV19, the J call TRBJ2-3; 7 bases are shared with TRBD2. This TCR derives from an adult with an advanced solid tumor such as melanoma, head and neck, liver or kidney cancer. This material consisted of CD4+ or CD8+ T cells sorted from blood, taken in a trial of the OX40 agonist ivuxolimab. The CDR3 region has the DNA TGTGCCAGTAGTAGTAGCGGGCCTACAGATACGCAGTATTTT. Amino acids: CASSSSGPTDTQYF.